The TCR beta chain under discussion was sequenced for a study of shared clonotypes between healthy human individuals. Using immunoSEQ multiplex PCR, the repertoire was profiled, and TCRdb retains in-frame clones only, with some absent. The sample shows about a million clones, about 80% of them seen only once. V lost 4 bases and J 5 bases, leaving 12 bases between the germline ends. The germline CDR1 and CDR2 sequences are SGHNT and YYREEE (reference sequence). The length of the CDR3 is 14 residues. Sequenced input: memory CD4+ T cells sorted from blood. Regarding subset: CD45RA-negative fraction. The sequence came from a man aged 18 to 35 in good health. The rearrangement joins TRBV5-4 to TRBJ1-4; D remains ambiguous. The CDR3 loop reads CASSPSGGNEKLFF. In DNA, the CDR3 is TGTGCCAGCAGCCCCTCGGGAGGAAATGAAAAACTGTTTTTT.